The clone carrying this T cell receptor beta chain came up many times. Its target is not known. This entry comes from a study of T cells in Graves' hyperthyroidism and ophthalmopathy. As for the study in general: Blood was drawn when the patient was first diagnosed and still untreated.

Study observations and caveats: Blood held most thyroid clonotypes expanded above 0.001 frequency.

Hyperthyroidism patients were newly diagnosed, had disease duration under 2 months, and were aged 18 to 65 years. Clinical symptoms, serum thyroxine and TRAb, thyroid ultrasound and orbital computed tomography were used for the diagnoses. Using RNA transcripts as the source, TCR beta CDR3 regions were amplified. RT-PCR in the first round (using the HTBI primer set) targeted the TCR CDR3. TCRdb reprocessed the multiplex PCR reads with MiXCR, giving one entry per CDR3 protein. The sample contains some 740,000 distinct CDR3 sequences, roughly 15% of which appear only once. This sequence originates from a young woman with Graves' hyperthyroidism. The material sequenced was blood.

The CDR3 here is CSASPRIRADGSRWGDTQYF. The CDR3 nucleotides read TGCAGTGCTAGTCCTCGGATACGAGCGGACGGGAGTCGTTGGGGAGATACGCAGTATTTT. V is TRBV20-1 and J is TRBJ2-3; tentative D call: TRBD2 (6 bases). V was cut by 3 bases and J by 5 bases, with 33 bases left in between. Germline CDR1 is DFQATT and CDR2 is SNEGSKA (reference sequence). The CDR3 extends over 20 amino acids.